A selection of T cell receptor beta chains follows, all from one sample in a study of blood T cell repertoires in COVID-19. TCRdb's table, derived via immunoSEQ multiplex PCR, lists solely in-frame clones and lacks some. The profile shows around 75,000 clones, 85% to 90% of them singletons. Material: peripheral blood. The receptors come from a man aged 50 or older with acute or convalescent COVID-19. The CDR3 runs from the conserved cysteine through the conserved F or W. A D gene is named only where the DNA matches it firmly. Rows may omit the clone size; those that give it use once, few, many or a size class.

abundance	d_gene	v_gene	j_gene	CDR3aa	CDR3nt
NA	TRBD2	TRBV5-8	TRBJ2-1	CASSFFYRLAGGNEQFF	TGTGCCAGCAGCTTTTTCTATCGACTAGCGGGAGGCAATGAGCAGTTCTTC
NA	NA	TRBV3-1/TRBV3-2	TRBJ2-4	CASSQGRGNIQYF	TGTGCCAGCAGCCAAGGACGGGGAAACATTCAGTACTTC
NA	NA	TRBV6-1	TRBJ1-1	CASSSRSTEAFF	TGTGCCAGCAGCTCTCGTAGCACTGAAGCTTTCTTT
once	NA	TRBV6-6	TRBJ1-1	CASSYGGGNTEAFF	TGTGCCAGCAGTTATGGGGGGGGGAACACTGAAGCTTTCTTT
NA	NA	TRBV24-1	TRBJ1-3	CATSDTREGPNTIYF	TGTGCCACCAGTGACACCAGGGAAGGACCAAACACCATATATTTT
NA	NA	TRBV30	TRBJ1-5	CAWGTVTSNQPQHF	TGTGCCTGGGGTACAGTGACTAGCAATCAGCCCCAGCATTTT
NA	TRBD1	TRBV9	TRBJ2-7	CASSVGTGGLCEQYF	TGTGCCAGCAGCGTAGGAACAGGGGGCTTGTGCGAGCAGTACTTC
NA	NA	TRBV6-6	TRBJ1-1	CAGGYNTEAFF	TGTGCGGGAGGATATAACACTGAAGCTTTCTTT
NA	NA	TRBV21-1	TRBJ1-2	CASSKAGVTNYGYTF	TGTGCCAGCAGCAAAGCAGGGGTTACTAACTATGGCTACACCTTC
NA	NA	TRBV21-1	TRBJ2-7	CASRRQGYEQYF	TGTGCCAGCAGGAGACAGGGCTACGAGCAGTACTTC
NA	TRBD1	TRBV6-5	TRBJ1-6	CASGLTGGGGSPLHF	TGTGCCAGCGGCCTGACAGGGGGCGGTGGATCACCCCTCCACTTT
NA	NA	TRBV27	TRBJ1-1	CASSLSGSNTEAFF	TGTGCCAGCAGTTTATCGGGCTCGAACACTGAAGCTTTCTTT
NA	NA	TRBV5-6	TRBJ2-1	CASTPWAGARNEQFF	TGTGCCAGCACCCCCTGGGCGGGGGCCAGGAATGAGCAGTTCTTC
NA	NA	TRBV11-3	TRBJ2-5	CASSSGPSAGELETQYF	TGTGCCAGCAGCTCGGGCCCTTCGGCAGGGGAACTTGAGACCCAGTACTTC
NA	TRBD1	TRBV6-5	TRBJ1-5	CASTAGTGFQPQHF	TGTGCCAGCACCGCCGGGACAGGGTTTCAGCCCCAGCATTTT
NA	NA	TRBV9	TRBJ2-5	CASSVGTNSYGETQYF	TGTGCCAGCAGCGTAGGGACAAACTCGTATGGAGAGACCCAGTACTTC
NA	TRBD1	TRBV6-5	TRBJ2-5	CATWDSQETQYF	TGTGCCACCTGGGACAGCCAAGAGACCCAGTACTTC
NA	NA	TRBV7-2	TRBJ2-5	CASSLIIGLETQYF	TGTGCCAGCAGCTTAATTATCGGGTTGGAGACCCAGTACTTC
NA	TRBD1	TRBV30	TRBJ1-2	CAWSRDRGSVGF	TGTGCCTGGAGCCGGGACAGGGGATCTGTCGGGTTC
NA	NA	TRBV6-5	TRBJ1-5	CASSYSWRTDQPQHF	TGTGCCAGCAGTTACTCTTGGAGGACGGATCAGCCCCAGCATTTT
NA	TRBD2	TRBV7-6	TRBJ2-7	CASSSPRLAGHTYEQYF	TGTGCCAGCAGCTCCCCCCGGCTAGCGGGCCACACCTACGAGCAGTACTTC
NA	NA	TRBV18	TRBJ2-1	CASSPTGFHNEQFF	TGTGCCAGCTCACCCACAGGGTTCCACAATGAGCAGTTCTTC
NA	TRBD1	TRBV6-5	TRBJ2-7	CASSRTGFGYEQYF	TGTGCCAGCAGTCGGACAGGGTTCGGGTACGAGCAGTACTTC
NA	NA	TRBV6-5	TRBJ2-4	CASSFGQLGAKNIQYF	TGTGCCAGCAGTTTCGGACAGCTTGGGGCCAAAAACATTCAGTACTTC
NA	NA	TRBV6-5	TRBJ2-1	CASSYSRDYNEQFF	TGTGCCAGCAGTTACTCCCGGGACTACAATGAGCAGTTCTTC
NA	NA	TRBV18	TRBJ1-1	CASSLTGANTEAFF	TGTGCCAGCTCCCTGACAGGAGCGAACACTGAAGCTTTCTTT
NA	NA	TRBV11-2	TRBJ1-2	CASSPREGLNGYTF	TGTGCCAGCAGCCCCCGGGAGGGGTTGAATGGCTACACCTTC
NA	NA	TRBV6-5	TRBJ1-1	CASSIPGHTTEAFF	TGTGCCAGCAGTATCCCGGGACATACCACTGAAGCTTTCTTT
NA	NA	TRBV5-1	TRBJ2-5	CASSDTLGPNQETQYF	TGCGCCAGCAGCGACACTCTCGGCCCTAACCAAGAGACCCAGTACTTC
once	NA	TRBV18	TRBJ2-3	CASSPIRPDTQYF	TGTGCCAGCTCACCAATTCGTCCAGATACGCAGTATTTT
NA	NA	TRBV5-1	TRBJ1-5	CASSSGERQPQHF	TGCGCCAGCAGTTCGGGGGAGCGGCAGCCCCAGCATTTT
NA	TRBD2	TRBV5-1	TRBJ2-5	CASSRTGGPNQETQYF	TGCGCCAGCAGCCGGACGGGAGGCCCCAACCAAGAGACCCAGTACTTC
NA	NA	TRBV5-8	TRBJ2-5	CASSLAPGLRQETQYF	TGTGCCAGCAGCTTGGCCCCCGGACTGAGACAAGAGACCCAGTACTTC
NA	NA	TRBV28	TRBJ2-6	CASSFSGAGANVLTF	TGTGCCAGCAGTTTTTCAGGGGCTGGGGCCAACGTCCTGACTTTC
NA	TRBD1	TRBV18	TRBJ1-2	CASSAYRGDYGYTF	TGTGCCAGCTCTGCCTACAGGGGGGACTATGGCTACACCTTC
NA	TRBD2	TRBV5-1	TRBJ2-1	CASSLVGGRGYNEQFF	TGCGCCAGCAGCTTGGTCGGCGGGAGGGGATACAATGAGCAGTTCTTC
NA	TRBD1	TRBV5-1	TRBJ1-2	CASSFTGDSLGYTF	TGCGCCAGCAGCTTCACAGGGGATTCGTTAGGCTACACCTTC
NA	NA	TRBV12-3/TRBV12-4	TRBJ1-2	CASSLGTDYGYTF	TGTGCCAGCAGTTTAGGGACAGATTATGGCTACACCTTC
once	TRBD1	TRBV10-3	TRBJ2-5	CAISESGTGGSLGETQYF	TGTGCCATCAGTGAGAGTGGGACAGGGGGCTCTCTTGGGGAGACCCAGTACTTC
NA	NA	TRBV3-1/TRBV3-2	TRBJ1-6	CASSPSGYYNSPLHF	TGTGCCAGCAGCCCTTCCGGGTACTATAATTCACCCCTCCACTTT
NA	NA	TRBV27	TRBJ1-5	CASSFGREGQPQHF	TGTGCCAGCAGTTTCGGCAGGGAGGGTCAGCCCCAGCATTTT
NA	NA	TRBV2	TRBJ2-5	CASTQQETQYF	TGTGCCAGCACCCAGCAAGAGACCCAGTACTTC
NA	NA	TRBV7-8	TRBJ1-2	CASSLKVDYGYTF	TGTGCCAGCAGTTTAAAAGTAGACTATGGCTACACCTTC
NA	NA	TRBV7-9	TRBJ1-1	CASSREGVQSEAFF	TGTGCCAGCAGCCGAGAGGGGGTCCAGAGTGAAGCTTTCTTT
NA	NA	TRBV24-1	TRBJ2-3	CATSLTGPSTDTQYF	TGTGCCACCTCACTTACAGGGCCTAGCACAGATACGCAGTATTTT
NA	NA	TRBV7-6	TRBJ2-1	CASSQGGSMDEQFF	TGTGCCAGCAGCCAGGGAGGATCCATGGATGAGCAGTTCTTC
NA	NA	TRBV15	TRBJ2-5	CATSRDLGPRETQYF	TGTGCCACCAGCAGAGATCTGGGGCCACGAGAGACCCAGTACTTC
NA	NA	TRBV10-3	TRBJ1-1	CAIRGPTEAFF	TGTGCCATCAGGGGGCCAACTGAAGCTTTCTTT
NA	TRBD2	TRBV28	TRBJ2-1	CASSLRSGRAWGNYNEQFF	TGTGCCAGCAGTTTGCGGAGCGGGAGGGCCTGGGGGAACTACAATGAGCAGTTCTTC
NA	TRBD1	TRBV7-9	TRBJ1-2	CASSPEGTVEYGYTF	TGTGCCAGCAGCCCCGAGGGGACAGTGGAGTATGGCTACACCTTC
NA	TRBD2	TRBV4-3	TRBJ2-1	CASSQDQRARGRALSDNEQFF	TGCGCCAGCAGCCAAGATCAGCGGGCTCGCGGGAGGGCCCTCTCGGACAATGAGCAGTTCTTC
NA	NA	TRBV9	TRBJ2-3	CASSVAASTDTQYF	TGTGCCAGCAGCGTAGCTGCGAGCACAGATACGCAGTATTTT
NA	TRBD1	TRBV5-6	TRBJ2-7	CASGRTGETYEQYF	TGTGCCAGCGGGCGGACAGGGGAAACCTACGAGCAGTACTTC